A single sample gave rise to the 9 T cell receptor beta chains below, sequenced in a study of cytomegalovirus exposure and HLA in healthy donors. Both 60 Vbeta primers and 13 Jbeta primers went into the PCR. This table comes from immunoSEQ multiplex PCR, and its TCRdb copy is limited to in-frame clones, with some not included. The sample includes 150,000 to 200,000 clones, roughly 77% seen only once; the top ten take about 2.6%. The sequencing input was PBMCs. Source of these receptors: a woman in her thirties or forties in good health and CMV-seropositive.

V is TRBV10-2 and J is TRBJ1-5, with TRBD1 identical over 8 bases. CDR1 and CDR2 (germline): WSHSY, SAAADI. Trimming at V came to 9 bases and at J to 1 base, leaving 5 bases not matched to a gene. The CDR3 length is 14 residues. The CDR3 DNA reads TGCGCCAGGATCAGGGGGCAGAGCAATCAGCCCCAGCATTTT. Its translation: CARIRGQSNQPQHF.

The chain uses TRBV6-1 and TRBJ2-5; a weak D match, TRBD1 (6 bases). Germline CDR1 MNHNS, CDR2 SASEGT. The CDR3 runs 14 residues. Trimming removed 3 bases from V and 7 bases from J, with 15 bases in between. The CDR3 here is CASSDWTDFGTQYF. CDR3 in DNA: TGTGCCAGCAGTGACTGGACAGACTTTGGGACCCAGTACTTC.

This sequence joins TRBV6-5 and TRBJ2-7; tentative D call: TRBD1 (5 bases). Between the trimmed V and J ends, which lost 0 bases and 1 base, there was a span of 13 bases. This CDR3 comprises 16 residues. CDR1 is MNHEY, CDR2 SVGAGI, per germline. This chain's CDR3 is CASSYSIVDMSYEQYF. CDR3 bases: TGTGCCAGCAGTTACTCGATAGTGGACATGTCCTACGAGCAGTACTTC.

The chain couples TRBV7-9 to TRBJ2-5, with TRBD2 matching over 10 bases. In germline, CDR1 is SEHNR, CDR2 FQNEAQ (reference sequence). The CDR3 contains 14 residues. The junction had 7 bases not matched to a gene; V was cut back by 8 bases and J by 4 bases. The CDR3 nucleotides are TGTGCCAGCTCTGCCGGACTAGCGGTAGAGACCCAGTACTTC. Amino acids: CASSAGLAVETQYF.

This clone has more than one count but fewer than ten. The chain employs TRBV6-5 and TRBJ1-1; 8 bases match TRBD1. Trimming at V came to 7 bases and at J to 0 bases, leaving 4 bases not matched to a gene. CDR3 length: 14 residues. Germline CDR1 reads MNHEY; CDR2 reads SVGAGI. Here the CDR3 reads CASTYRGMNTEAFF. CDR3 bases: TGTGCCAGCACCTACAGGGGGATGAACACTGAAGCTTTCTTT.

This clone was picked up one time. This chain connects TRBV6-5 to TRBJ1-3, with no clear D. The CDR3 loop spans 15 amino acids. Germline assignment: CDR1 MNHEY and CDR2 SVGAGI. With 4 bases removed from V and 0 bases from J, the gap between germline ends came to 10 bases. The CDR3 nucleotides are TGTGCCAGCAGTTTTACACAGAGCTCTGGAAACACCATATATTTT. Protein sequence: CASSFTQSSGNTIYF.

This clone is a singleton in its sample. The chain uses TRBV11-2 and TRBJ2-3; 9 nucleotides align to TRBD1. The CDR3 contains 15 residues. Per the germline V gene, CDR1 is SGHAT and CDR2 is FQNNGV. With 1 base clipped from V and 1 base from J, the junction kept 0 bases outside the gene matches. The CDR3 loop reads CASSLGTGGTDTQYF. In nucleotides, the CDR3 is TGTGCCAGCAGCTTAGGGACAGGGGGCACAGATACGCAGTATTTT. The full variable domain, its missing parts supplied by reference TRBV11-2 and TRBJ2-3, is EAGVAQSPRYKIIEKRQSVAFWCNPISGHATLYWYQQILGQGPKLLIQFQNNGVVDDSQLPKDRFSAERLKGVDSTLKIQPAKLEDSAVYLCASSLGTGGTDTQYFGPGTRLTVL.

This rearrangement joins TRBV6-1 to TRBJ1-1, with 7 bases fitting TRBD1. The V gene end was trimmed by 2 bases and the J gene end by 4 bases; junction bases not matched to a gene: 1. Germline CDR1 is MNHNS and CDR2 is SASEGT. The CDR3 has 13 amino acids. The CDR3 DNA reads TGTGCCAGCAGTGAAAACAGGGGCACTGAAGCTTTCTTT. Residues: CASSENRGTEAFF.

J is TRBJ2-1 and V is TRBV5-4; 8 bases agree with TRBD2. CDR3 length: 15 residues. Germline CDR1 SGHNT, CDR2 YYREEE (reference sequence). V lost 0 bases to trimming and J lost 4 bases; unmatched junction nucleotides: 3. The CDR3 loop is CASSLGSGRYNEQFF. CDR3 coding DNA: TGTGCCAGCAGCTTGGGAAGCGGGAGATACAATGAGCAGTTCTTC.